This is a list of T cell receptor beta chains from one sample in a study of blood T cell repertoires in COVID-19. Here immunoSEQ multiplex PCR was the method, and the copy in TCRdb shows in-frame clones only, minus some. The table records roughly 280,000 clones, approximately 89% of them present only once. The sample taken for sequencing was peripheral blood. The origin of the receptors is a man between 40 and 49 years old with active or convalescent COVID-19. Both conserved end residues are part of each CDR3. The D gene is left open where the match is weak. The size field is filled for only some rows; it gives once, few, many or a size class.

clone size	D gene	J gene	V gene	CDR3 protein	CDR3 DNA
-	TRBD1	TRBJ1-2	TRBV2	CASRETGTGYGYTF	TGTGCCAGCAGGGAAACCGGGACAGGGTATGGCTACACCTTC
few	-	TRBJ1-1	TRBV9	CASSLHPGQMEAFF	TGTGCCAGCAGCTTACACCCCGGACAGATGGAAGCTTTCTTT
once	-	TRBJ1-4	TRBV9	CASSFPTNEKLFF	TGTGCCAGCAGCTTTCCGACTAATGAAAAACTGTTTTTT
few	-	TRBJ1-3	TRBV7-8	CASSPQGSGNTIYF	TGTGCCAGCAGCCCCCAGGGCTCTGGAAACACCATATATTTT
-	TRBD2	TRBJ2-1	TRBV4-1	CASSQVTSGSYEQFF	TGCGCCAGCAGCCAAGTAACTAGCGGGAGCTATGAGCAGTTCTTC
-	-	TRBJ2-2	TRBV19	CASSKRTGSNGELFF	TGTGCCAGTAGTAAGCGGACGGGCAGCAACGGGGAGCTGTTTTTT
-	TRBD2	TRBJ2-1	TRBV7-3	CASSFRGSSYNEQFF	TGTGCCAGCAGCTTCCGCGGGAGCTCCTACAATGAGCAGTTCTTC
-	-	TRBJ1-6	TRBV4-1	CASSQVPAGNSPLHF	TGCGCCAGCAGCCAAGTCCCAGCGGGAAATTCACCCCTCCACTTT
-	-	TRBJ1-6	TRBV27	CASSSPRDTANSPLHF	TGTGCCAGCAGTTCACCCCGGGACACAGCTAATTCACCCCTCCACTTT
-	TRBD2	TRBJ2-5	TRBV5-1	CASSKSGRDGETQYF	TGCGCCAGCAGCAAGAGCGGGAGAGATGGGGAGACCCAGTACTTC
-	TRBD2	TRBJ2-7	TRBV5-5	CASSLGLLASSYEQYF	TGTGCCAGCAGCTTGGGATTACTAGCGAGCTCCTACGAGCAGTACTTC
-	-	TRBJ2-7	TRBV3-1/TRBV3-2	CASSQPGEYEQYF	TGTGCCAGCAGCCAACCGGGGGAATACGAGCAGTACTTC
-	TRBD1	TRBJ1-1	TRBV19	CASSTTGGIRTEAFF	TGTGCCAGTAGTACGACAGGGGGTATTCGGACTGAAGCTTTCTTT
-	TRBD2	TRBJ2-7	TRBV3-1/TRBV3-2	CASSQDWEGETREYEQYF	TGTGCCAGCAGCCAAGATTGGGAGGGTGAGACGCGGGAGTACGAGCAGTACTTC
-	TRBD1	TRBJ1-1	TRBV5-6	CASSWGQGAPTEAFF	TGTGCCAGCAGTTGGGGACAGGGGGCGCCCACTGAAGCTTTCTTT
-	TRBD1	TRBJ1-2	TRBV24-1	CATSEGRGQDGYTF	TGTGCCACCAGTGAAGGCAGGGGGCAAGATGGCTACACCTTC
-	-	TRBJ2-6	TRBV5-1	CASSLEGSGANVLTF	TGCGCCAGCAGCTTGGAAGGGAGTGGGGCCAACGTCCTGACTTTC
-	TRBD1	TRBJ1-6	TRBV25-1	CASSPPDRGNSPLHF	TGTGCCAGCAGTCCCCCCGACAGGGGCAATTCACCCCTCCACTTT
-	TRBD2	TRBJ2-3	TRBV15	CATSREREGRGGTDTQYF	TGTGCCACCAGCAGAGAGCGGGAGGGCCGGGGTGGCACAGATACGCAGTATTTT
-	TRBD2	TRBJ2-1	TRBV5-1	CASSLEASGAHNEQFF	TGCGCCAGCAGCTTGGAGGCTAGCGGGGCACACAATGAGCAGTTCTTC
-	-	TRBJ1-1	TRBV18	CASSRQTGLGPEAFF	TGTGCCAGCTCACGACAGACAGGCCTGGGGCCTGAAGCTTTCTTT
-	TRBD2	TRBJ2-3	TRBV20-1	CSASVTSAADTQYF	TGCAGTGCTAGTGTGACTAGCGCGGCAGATACGCAGTATTTT
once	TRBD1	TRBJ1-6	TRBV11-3	CASSPSGTGNHSPLHF	TGTGCCAGCAGCCCATCAGGGACAGGGAACCATTCACCCCTCCACTTT
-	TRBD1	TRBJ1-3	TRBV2	CASMQGDFGNTIYF	TGTGCCAGCATGCAGGGGGACTTCGGAAACACCATATATTTT
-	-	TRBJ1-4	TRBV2	CASSEYRSSEKLFF	TGTGCCAGCAGTGAATACCGATCGAGTGAAAAACTGTTTTTT
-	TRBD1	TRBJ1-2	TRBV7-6	CASRGTGTGYDGYTF	TGTGCCAGCAGGGGAACCGGGACAGGGTACGATGGCTACACCTTC
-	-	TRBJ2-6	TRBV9	CASSARSEGSSGANVLTF	TGTGCCAGCAGCGCGAGAAGCGAGGGATCCTCTGGGGCCAACGTCCTGACTTTC
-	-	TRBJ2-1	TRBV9	CASSVYGANEQFF	TGTGCCAGCAGCGTATATGGAGCGAATGAGCAGTTCTTC
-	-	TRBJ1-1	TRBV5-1	CASSPVGRGIYDTEAFF	TGCGCCAGCAGCCCGGTGGGGAGGGGGATTTATGACACTGAAGCTTTCTTT
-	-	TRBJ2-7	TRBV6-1	CASSESPAYEQYF	TGTGCCAGCAGTGAGAGTCCGGCCTACGAGCAGTACTTC
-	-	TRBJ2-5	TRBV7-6	CASSSTGETQYF	TGTGCCAGCAGCTCTACCGGGGAGACCCAGTACTTC
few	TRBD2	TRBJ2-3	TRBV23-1	CASSQSSGSWEGMEYF	TGCGCCAGCAGTCAATCTAGCGGGAGCTGGGAAGGGATGGAGTATTTT
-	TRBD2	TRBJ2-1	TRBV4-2	CASSQEGVGTSGRSNEQFF	TGTGCCAGCAGCCAAGAGGGAGTGGGGACTAGCGGTCGTAGCAATGAGCAGTTCTTC
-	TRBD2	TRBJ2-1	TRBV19	CAVTSGSPNEQFF	TGTGCTGTTACTAGCGGGAGCCCCAATGAGCAGTTCTTC
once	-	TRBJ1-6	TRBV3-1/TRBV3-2	CASSRTAGDNSPLHF	TGTGCCAGCAGCCGAACAGCGGGGGATAATTCACCCCTCCACTTT
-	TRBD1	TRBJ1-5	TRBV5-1	CASSLDRGGNQPQHF	TGCGCCAGCAGCTTGGACAGGGGGGGCAATCAGCCCCAGCATTTT
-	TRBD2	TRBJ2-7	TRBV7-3	CASSLERDHYEQYF	TGTGCCAGCAGCTTAGAGCGGGACCACTACGAGCAGTACTTC
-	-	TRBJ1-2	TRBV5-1	CASTPASDGFGYGYTF	TGCGCCAGCACCCCCGCATCCGATGGCTTTGGCTATGGCTACACCTTC
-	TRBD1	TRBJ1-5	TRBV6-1	CASSDGTGGGVNQPQHF	TGTGCCAGCAGTGACGGGACAGGGGGAGGGGTCAATCAGCCCCAGCATTTT
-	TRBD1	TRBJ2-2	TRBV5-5	CASKSLTGTGNTGELFF	TGTGCCAGCAAGAGCCTGACCGGGACAGGGAACACCGGGGAGCTGTTTTTT
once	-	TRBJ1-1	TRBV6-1	CASSEVWVGVGNTEAFF	TGTGCCAGCAGTGAAGTGTGGGTAGGAGTAGGGAACACTGAAGCTTTCTTT
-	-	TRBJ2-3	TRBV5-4	CASSPKTSTDTQYF	TGTGCCAGCAGCCCCAAGACTAGCACAGATACGCAGTATTTT
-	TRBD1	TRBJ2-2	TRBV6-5	CASLGQGKAGELFF	TGTGCCAGCCTGGGACAGGGGAAGGCCGGGGAGCTGTTTTTT
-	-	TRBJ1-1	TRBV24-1	CATSDRDTEAFF	TGTGCCACCAGTGATCGGGACACTGAAGCTTTCTTT
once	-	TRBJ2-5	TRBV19	CASSIGQGQETQYF	TGTGCCAGTAGTATTGGGCAGGGCCAAGAGACCCAGTACTTC
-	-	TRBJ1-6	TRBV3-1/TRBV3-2	CASSQDLAYSPLHF	TGTGCCAGCAGCCAAGATCTAGCTTATTCACCCCTCCACTTT
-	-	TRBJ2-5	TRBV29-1	CSVQNLGQQETQYF	TGCAGCGTTCAGAACCTTGGGCAGCAAGAGACCCAGTACTTC
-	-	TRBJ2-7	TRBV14	CASSRGRLSSEQYF	TGTGCCAGCAGCCGCGGAAGGCTTAGCTCCGAGCAGTACTTC
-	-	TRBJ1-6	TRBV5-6	CASSLLEGNNSPLHF	TGTGCCAGCAGCTTGTTGGAGGGTAATAATTCACCCCTCCACTTT
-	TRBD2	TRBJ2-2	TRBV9	CASSVGLAGGRGTGELFF	TGTGCCAGCAGCGTAGGACTAGCGGGAGGCCGTGGCACCGGGGAGCTGTTTTTT
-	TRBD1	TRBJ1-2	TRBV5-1	CASSSGQGEGFNYGYTF	TGCGCCAGCAGCTCCGGACAGGGGGAAGGTTTTAACTATGGCTACACCTTC